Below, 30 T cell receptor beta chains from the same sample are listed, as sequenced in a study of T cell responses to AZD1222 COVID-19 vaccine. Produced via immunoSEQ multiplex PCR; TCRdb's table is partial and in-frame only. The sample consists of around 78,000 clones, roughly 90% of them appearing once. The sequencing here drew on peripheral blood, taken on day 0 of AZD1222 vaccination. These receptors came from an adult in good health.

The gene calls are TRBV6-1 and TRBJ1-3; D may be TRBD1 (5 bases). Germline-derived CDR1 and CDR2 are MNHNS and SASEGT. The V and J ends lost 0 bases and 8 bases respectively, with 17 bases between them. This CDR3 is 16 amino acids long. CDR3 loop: CASSEAQGVRIHTIYF. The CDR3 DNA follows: TGTGCCAGCAGTGAAGCGCAAGGGGTCCGAATACACACCATATATTTT.

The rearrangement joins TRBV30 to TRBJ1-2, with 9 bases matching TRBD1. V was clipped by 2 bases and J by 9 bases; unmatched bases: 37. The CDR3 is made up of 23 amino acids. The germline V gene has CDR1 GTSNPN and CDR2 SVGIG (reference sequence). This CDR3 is CAWSKRRTGTGINIWWGVVSYTF. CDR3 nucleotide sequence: TGTGCCTGGAGTAAGAGGCGAACCGGGACAGGGATCAACATATGGTGGGGCGTGGTTAGCTACACCTTC. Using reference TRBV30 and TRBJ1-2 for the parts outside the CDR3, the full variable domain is SQTIHQWPATLVQPVGSPLSLECTVEGTSNPNLYWYRQAAGRGLQLLFYSVGIGQISSEVPQNLSASRPQDRQFILSSKKLLLSDSGFYLCAWSKRRTGTGINIWWGVVSYTFGSGTRLTVV.

The CDR3 DNA reads TGTGCCAGCAGCTTCCTAGCCGGGACCCCTTCACCCCTCCACTTT. Amino acids: CASSFLAGTPSPLHF. The chain recombines TRBV27 with TRBJ1-6; perhaps TRBD1 as D (5 bases). The CDR3 length is 15 residues. Deletions cut 6 bases from V and 9 bases from J, with 18 bases between. Germline lookup yields CDR1 MNHEY and CDR2 SMNVEV (reference sequence).

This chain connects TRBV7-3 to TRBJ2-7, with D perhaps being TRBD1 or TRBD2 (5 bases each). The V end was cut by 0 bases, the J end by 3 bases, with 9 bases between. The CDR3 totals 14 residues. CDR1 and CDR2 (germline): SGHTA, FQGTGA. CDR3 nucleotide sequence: TGTGCCAGCAGCTTAACTTGGGACGGCTACGAGCAGTACTTC. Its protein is CASSLTWDGYEQYF.

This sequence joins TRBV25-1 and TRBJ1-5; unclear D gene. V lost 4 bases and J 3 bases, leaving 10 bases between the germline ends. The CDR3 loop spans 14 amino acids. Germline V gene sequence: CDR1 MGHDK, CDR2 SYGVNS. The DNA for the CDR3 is TGTGCCAGCAGTGTAGGGTTCTTCAATCAGCCCCAGCATTTT. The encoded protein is CASSVGFFNQPQHF.

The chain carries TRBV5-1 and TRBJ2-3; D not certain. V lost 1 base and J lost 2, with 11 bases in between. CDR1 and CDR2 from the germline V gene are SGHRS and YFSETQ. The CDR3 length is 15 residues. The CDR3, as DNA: TGCGCCAGCAGCTTGACGTCTACGGACACAGATACGCAGTATTTT. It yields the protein CASSLTSTDTDTQYF. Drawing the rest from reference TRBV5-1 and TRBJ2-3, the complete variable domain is KAGVTQTPRYLIKTRGQQVTLSCSPISGHRSVSWYQQTPGQGLQFLFEYFSETQRNKGNFPGRFSGRQFSNSRSEMNVSTLELGDSALYLCASSLTSTDTDTQYFGPGTRLTVL.

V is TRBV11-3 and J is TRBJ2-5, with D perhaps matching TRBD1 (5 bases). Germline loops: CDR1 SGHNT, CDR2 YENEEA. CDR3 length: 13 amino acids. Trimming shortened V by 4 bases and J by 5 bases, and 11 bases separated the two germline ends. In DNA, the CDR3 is TGTGCCAGCAGCTGGGGCCTTGGGGAGACCCAGTACTTC. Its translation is CASSWGLGETQYF.

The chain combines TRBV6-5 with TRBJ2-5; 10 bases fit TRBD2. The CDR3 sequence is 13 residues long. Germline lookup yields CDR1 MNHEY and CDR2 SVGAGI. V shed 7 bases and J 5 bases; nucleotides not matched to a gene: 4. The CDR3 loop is CASTRTSGETQYF. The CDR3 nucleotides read TGTGCCAGCACCCGGACTAGCGGCGAGACCCAGTACTTC.

As DNA, the CDR3 is TGTGCCAGTAGTATCCCAGGGGGCTTTAACTATGGCTACACCTTC. This gives the protein CASSIPGGFNYGYTF. The genes are TRBV19 and TRBJ1-2; 8 bases align to TRBD1. V was pared by 3 bases and J by 1 base, with 4 bases of the junction left unmatched. Germline loops: CDR1 LNHDA, CDR2 SQIVND (reference sequence). The CDR3 length is 15 residues. Using reference TRBV19 and TRBJ1-2 for the parts outside the CDR3, the full variable domain is DGGITQSPKYLFRKEGQNVTLSCEQNLNHDAMYWYRQDPGQGLRLIYYSQIVNDFQKGDIAEGYSVSREKKESFPLTVTSAQKNPTAFYLCASSIPGGFNYGYTFGSGTRLTVV.

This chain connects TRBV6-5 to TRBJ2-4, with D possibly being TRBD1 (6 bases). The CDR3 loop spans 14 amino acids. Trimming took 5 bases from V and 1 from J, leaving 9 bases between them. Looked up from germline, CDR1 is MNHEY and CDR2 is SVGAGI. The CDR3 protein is CASSLGQAKNIQYF. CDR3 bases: TGTGCCAGCAGTCTCGGACAGGCCAAAAACATTCAGTACTTC.

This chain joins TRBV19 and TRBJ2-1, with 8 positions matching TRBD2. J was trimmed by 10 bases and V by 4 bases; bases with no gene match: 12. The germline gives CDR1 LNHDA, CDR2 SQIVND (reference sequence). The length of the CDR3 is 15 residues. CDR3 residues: CASSTTGGGLGEQFF. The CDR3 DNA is TGTGCCAGTAGTACCACAGGCGGGGGGCTGGGGGAGCAGTTCTTC.

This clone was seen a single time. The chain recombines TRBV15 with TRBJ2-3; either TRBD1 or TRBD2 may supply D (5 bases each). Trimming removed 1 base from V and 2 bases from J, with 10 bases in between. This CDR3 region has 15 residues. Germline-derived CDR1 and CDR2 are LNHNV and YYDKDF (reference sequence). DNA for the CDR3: TGTGCCACCAGCAGAGGGGACCGCGACACAGATACGCAGTATTTT. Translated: CATSRGDRDTDTQYF. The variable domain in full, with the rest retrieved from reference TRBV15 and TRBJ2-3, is DAMVIQNPRYQVTQFGKPVTLSCSQTLNHNVMYWYQQKSSQAPKLLFHYYDKDFNNEADTPDNFQSRRPNTSFCFLDIRSPGLGDTAMYLCATSRGDRDTDTQYFGPGTRLTVL.

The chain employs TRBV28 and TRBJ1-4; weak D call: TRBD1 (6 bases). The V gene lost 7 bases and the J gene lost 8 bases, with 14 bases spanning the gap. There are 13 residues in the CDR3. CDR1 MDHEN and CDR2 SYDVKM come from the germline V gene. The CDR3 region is CASNRGAEEKLFF. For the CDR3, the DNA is TGTGCCAGCAATCGGGGGGCGGAGGAAAAACTGTTTTTT.

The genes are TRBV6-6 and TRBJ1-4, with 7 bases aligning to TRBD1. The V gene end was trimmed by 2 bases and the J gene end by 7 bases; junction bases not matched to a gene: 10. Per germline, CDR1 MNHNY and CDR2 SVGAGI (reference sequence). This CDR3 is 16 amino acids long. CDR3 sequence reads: CASSYPESTGSEKLFF. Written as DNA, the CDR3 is TGTGCCAGCAGTTACCCCGAATCGACAGGGAGTGAAAAACTGTTTTTT.

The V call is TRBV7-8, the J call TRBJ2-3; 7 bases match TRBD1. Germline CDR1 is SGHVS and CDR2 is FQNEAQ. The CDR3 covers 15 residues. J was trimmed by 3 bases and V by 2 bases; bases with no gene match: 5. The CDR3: CASSLLRQGTDTQYF. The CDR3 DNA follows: TGTGCCAGCAGCTTACTCCGACAGGGAACAGATACGCAGTATTTT.

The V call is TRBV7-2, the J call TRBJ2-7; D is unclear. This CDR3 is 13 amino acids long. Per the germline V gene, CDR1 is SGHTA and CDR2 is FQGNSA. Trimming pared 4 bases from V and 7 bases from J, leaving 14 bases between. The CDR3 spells CASSSTTSEEQYF. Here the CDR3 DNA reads TGTGCCAGCAGCTCCACCACCTCGGAGGAGCAGTACTTC. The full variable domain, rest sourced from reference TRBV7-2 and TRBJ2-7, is GAGVSQSPSNKVTEKGKDVELRCDPISGHTALYWYRQSLGQGLEFLIYFQGNSAPDKSGLPSDRFSAERTGGSVSTLTIQRTQQEDSAVYLCASSSTTSEEQYFGPGTRLTVT.

The CDR3 reads CASRGVAEAFF. CDR3 in DNA: TGTGCCAGCAGGGGTGTGGCTGAAGCTTTCTTT. The chain has TRBV6-6 and TRBJ1-1; no clear D. Trimming removed 6 bases at V and 6 bases at J, with 8 bases between. This CDR3 spans 11 amino acids. Per the germline V gene, CDR1 is MNHNY and CDR2 is SVGAGI (reference sequence).

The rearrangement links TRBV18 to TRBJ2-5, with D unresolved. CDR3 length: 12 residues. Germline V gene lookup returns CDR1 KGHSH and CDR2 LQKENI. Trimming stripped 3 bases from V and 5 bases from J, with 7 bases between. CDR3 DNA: TGTGCCAGCTCACCCGGCGGTGAGACCCAGTACTTC. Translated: CASSPGGETQYF.

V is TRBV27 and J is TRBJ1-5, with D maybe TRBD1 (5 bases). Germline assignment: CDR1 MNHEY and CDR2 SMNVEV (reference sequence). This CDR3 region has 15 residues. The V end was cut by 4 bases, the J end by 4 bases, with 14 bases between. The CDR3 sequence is CASSWGGRGNQPQHF. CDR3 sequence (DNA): TGTGCCAGCAGTTGGGGCGGACGGGGGAATCAGCCCCAGCATTTT.

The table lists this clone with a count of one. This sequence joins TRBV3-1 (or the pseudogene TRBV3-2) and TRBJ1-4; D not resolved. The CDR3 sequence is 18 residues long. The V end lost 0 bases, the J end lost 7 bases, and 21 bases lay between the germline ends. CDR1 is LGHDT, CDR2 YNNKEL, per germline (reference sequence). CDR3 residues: CASSQDLRFLRGSEKLFF. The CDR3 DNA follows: TGTGCCAGCAGCCAAGATCTTCGCTTTCTACGGGGATCTGAAAAACTGTTTTTT.

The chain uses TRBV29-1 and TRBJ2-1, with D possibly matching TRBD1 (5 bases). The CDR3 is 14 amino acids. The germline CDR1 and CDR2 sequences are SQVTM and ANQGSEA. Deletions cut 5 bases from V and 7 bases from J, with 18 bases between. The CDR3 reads CSVQGVSGPNEQFF. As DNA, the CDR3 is TGCAGCGTTCAGGGCGTATCGGGCCCGAATGAGCAGTTCTTC.

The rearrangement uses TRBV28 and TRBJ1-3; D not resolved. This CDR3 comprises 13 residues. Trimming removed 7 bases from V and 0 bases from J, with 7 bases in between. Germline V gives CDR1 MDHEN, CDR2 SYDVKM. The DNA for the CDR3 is TGTGCCAGCAACTTCGACTCTGGAAACACCATATATTTT. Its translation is CASNFDSGNTIYF.

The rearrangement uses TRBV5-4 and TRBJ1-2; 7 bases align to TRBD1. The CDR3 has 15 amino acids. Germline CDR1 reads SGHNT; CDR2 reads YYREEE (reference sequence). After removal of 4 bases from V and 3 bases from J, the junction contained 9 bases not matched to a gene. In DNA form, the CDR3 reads TGTGCCAGCAGCCCAGGAGGAGGGGGCGACTATGGCTACACCTTC. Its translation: CASSPGGGGDYGYTF. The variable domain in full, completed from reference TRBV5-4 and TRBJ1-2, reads ETGVTQSPTHLIKTRGQQVTLRCSSQSGHNTVSWYQQALGQGPQFIFQYYREEENGRGNFPPRFSGLQFPNYSSELNVNALELDDSALYLCASSPGGGGDYGYTFGSGTRLTVV.

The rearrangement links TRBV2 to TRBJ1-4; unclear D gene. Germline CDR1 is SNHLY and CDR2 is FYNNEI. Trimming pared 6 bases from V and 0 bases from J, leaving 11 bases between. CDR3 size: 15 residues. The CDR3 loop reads CASRLDRTTNEKLFF. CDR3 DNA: TGTGCCAGCAGGTTAGACCGGACAACTAATGAAAAACTGTTTTTT.

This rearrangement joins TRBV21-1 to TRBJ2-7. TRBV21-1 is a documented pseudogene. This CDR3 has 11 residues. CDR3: CASIGMGGQYF. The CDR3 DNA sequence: TGTGCCAGCATCGGAATGGGTGGGCAGTACTTC.

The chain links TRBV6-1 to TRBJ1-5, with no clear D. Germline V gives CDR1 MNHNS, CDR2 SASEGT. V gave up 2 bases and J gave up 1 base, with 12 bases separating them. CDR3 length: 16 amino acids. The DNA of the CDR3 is TGTGCCAGCAGTGAATCCCACGGCAGGAGCAATCAGCCCCAGCATTTT. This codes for CASSESHGRSNQPQHF.

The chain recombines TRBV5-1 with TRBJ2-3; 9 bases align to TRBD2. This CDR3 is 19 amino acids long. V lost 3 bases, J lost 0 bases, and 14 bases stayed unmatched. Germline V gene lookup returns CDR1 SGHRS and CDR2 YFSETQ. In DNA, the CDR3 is TGCGCCAGCAGCTCCCTAGGTAGCGGGGGAGTTACTAGCACAGATACGCAGTATTTT. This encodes CASSSLGSGGVTSTDTQYF.

The DNA of the CDR3 is TGTGCCAGCAGTACCAGCGGGCGAGGGCCCCAGCATTTT. Encoded protein: CASSTSGRGPQHF. This chain links TRBV12-3 or TRBV12-4 with TRBJ1-5, with no clear D. CDR3 length equals 13 residues. Between the trimmed V and J ends, which lost 5 bases and 9 bases, there was a span of 14 bases.

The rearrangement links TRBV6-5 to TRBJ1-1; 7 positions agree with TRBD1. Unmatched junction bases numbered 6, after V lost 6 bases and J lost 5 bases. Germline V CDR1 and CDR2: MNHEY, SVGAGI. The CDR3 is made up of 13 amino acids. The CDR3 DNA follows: TGTGCCAGCAGGCCCGACAGGGAGACTGAAGCTTTCTTT. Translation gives CASRPDRETEAFF.

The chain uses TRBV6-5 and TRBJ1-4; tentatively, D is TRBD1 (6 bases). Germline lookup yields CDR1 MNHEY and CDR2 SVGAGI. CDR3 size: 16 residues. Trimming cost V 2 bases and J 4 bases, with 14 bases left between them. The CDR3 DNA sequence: TGTGCCAGCAGTTACGGGGGCCTTCGGGGTAATGAAAAACTGTTTTTT. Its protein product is CASSYGGLRGNEKLFF.